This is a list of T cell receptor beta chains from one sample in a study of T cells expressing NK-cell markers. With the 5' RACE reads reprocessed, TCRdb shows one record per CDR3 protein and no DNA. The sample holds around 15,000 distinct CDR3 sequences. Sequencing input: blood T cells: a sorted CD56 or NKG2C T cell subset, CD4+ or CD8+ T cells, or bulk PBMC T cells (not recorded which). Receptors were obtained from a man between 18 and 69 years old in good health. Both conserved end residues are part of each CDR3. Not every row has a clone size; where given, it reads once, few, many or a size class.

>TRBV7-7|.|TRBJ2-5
CASSKGGGGQETQYF
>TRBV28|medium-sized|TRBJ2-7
CASSLRGGGSYEQYF
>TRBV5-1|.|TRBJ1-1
CASSPVADTEAFF
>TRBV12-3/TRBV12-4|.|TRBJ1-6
CASSSQGRKHSPLHF
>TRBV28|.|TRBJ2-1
CASSSGQNNEQFF
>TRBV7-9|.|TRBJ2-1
CASSLRRGNEQFF
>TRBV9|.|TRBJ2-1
CASSPLSSYNEQFF
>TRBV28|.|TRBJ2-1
CASRLNRAGGESNEQFF
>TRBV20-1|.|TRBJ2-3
CSARDQRGIVTDTQYF
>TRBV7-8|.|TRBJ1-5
CASSSSDRGNQPQHF
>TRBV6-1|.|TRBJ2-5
CASSRTRAQETQYF
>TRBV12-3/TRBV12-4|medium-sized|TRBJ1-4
CASSFIDLSSEKLFF
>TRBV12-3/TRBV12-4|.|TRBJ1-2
CASSSRGQANYGYTF
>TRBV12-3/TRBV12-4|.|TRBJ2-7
CASSLGTGPYEQYF
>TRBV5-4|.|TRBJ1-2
CASSLTPGRTNYGYTF
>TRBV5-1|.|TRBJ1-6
CASSKTGTGVSPLHF
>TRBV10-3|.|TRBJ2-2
CAISELLGDYAGELFF
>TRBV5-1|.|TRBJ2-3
CASSFGQGADTQYF
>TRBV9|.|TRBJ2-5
CASSVDSGGPKTQYF
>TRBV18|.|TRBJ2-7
CASSPPGLAGNEQYF
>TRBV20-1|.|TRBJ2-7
CSASSVAGGYEQYF
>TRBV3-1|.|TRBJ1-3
CASSQDRVSGNTIYF
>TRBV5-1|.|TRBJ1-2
CASSLYAGTGPYYGYTF
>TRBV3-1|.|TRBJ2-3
CASSRRLAPFTDTQYF
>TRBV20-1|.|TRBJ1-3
CSAREGSSGNTIYF
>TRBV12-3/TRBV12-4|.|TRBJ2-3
CASSHGLAGGPRVTDTQYF
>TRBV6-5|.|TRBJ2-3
CASSYGGVTTDTQYF
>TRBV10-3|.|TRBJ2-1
CAISEDNEQFF
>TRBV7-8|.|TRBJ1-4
CASSLGRREKLFF
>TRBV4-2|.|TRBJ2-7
CASSQDQRKGHEQYF
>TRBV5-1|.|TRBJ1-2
CASSAWDTKGYGYTF
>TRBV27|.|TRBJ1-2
CASRFPGAKGYTF
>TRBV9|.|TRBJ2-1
CASSVDSGREQFF
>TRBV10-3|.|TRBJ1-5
CAISEGQGAQPQHF
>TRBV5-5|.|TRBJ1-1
CASSRDSEAFF
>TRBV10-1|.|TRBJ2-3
CASSGPREDQKGDTQYF
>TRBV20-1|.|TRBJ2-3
CSAPLSLRAPDTQYF
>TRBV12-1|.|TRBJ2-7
CASSFYPEVEQYF
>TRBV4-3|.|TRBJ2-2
CASSQERGGGAGELFF
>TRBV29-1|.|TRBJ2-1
CSGSGTPSYNEQFF
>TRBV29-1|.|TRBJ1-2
CSVEGDRVANYGYTF
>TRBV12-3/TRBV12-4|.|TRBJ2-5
CASSFGVAQETQYF
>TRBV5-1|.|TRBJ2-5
CASTLGQGQQETQYF
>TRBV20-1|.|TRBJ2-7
CSARDLGIYEQYF
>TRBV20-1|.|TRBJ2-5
CSARRTTKETQYF
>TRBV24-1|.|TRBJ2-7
CATSDTIWPYEQYF
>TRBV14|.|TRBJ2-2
CASSPWTSGELFF
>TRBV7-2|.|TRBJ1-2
CASSLGQGMGGYTF
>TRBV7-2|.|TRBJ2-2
CASSLTSGSVTGELFF
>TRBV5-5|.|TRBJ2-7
CASSFISEQYF
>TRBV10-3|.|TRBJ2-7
CAISESGGREQYF